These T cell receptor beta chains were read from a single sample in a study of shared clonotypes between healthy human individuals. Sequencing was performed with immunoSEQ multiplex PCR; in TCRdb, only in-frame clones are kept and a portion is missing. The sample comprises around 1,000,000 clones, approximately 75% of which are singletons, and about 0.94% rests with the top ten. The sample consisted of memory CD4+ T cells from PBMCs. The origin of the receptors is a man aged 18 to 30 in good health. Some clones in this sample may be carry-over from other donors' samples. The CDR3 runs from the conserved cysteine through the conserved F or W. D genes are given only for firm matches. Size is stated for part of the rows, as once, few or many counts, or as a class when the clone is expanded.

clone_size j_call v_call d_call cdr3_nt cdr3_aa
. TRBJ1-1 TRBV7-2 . TGTGCCAGCAGCTCCCCGGCGGCAGGCGCTGAAGCTTTCTTT CASSSPAAGAEAFF
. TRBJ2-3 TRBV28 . TGTGCCACCACCCCGGAGAGGGCAATGGATACGCAGTATTTT CATTPERAMDTQYF
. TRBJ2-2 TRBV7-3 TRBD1 TGTGCCAGCAGCCCCCTGCTCAGACAGGGAGCCAAAGGGACCGGGGAGCTGTTTTTT CASSPLLRQGAKGTGELFF
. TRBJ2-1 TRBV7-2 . TGTGCCAGCAGCTTAACTAGTCCCTACAATGAGCAGTTCTTC CASSLTSPYNEQFF
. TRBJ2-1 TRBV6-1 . TGTGCCAGCAGTAGGGACCTGAGCTCCTACAATGAGCAGTTCTTC CASSRDLSSYNEQFF
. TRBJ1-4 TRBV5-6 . TGTGCCAGCAGCTTGGATAACCGCCGTGAAAAACTGTTTTTT CASSLDNRREKLFF
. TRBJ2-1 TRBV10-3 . TGTGCCATCAGTGAGTCCACCGCGGGCCATGAGCAGTTCTTC CAISESTAGHEQFF
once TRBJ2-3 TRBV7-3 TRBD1 TGTGCCAGCAGCCTAGGGACAGCCACAGATACGCAGTATTTT CASSLGTATDTQYF
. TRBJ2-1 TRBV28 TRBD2 TGTGCCAGCAGTGTAGCGGGAGGCTCCTACAATGAGCAGTTCTTC CASSVAGGSYNEQFF
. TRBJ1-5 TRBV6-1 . TGTGCCAGCAGTGTGGGGGGCCGCCAGCCCCAGCATTTT CASSVGGRQPQHF
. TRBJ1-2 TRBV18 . TGTGCCAGCTCCCCCACGGGTGGATCCTCCAATGGCTACACCTTC CASSPTGGSSNGYTF
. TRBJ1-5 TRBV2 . TGTGCCAGCCGAGAACCGAGTAGCAATCAGCCCCAGCATTTT CASREPSSNQPQHF
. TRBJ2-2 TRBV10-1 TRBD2 TGCGCCAGCTCCCCCACGAGTGGCGGGAGGAACACCGGGGGGCTGTTTTTT CASSPTSGGRNTGGLFF
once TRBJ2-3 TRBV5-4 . TGTGCCAGCAGAACTGGGTTCACAGATACGCAGTATTTT CASRTGFTDTQYF
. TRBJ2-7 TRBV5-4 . TGTGCCAGCAGCTCCGGGTCTTCCTACGAGCAGTACTTC CASSSGSSYEQYF
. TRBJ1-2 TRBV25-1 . TGTGCCAGCAGTGACTCTAGGGGGGCGCAGTTTGGCTACACCTTC CASSDSRGAQFGYTF
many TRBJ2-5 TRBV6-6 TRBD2 TGTGCCAGCACCCCGACTAGCCGGCAAGAGACCCAGTACTTC CASTPTSRQETQYF
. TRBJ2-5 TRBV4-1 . TGCGCCAGCAGCCAAGTTCTCGGCTCAGAGACCCAGTACTTC CASSQVLGSETQYF
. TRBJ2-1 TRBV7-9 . TGTGCCAGCAGCCCAAACCGCGGGACCTCAAGTGATGAGCAGTTCTTC CASSPNRGTSSDEQFF
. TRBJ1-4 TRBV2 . TGTGCCAGCGGGACCGGGACCCGATACGGGAAACTGTTTTTT CASGTGTRYGKLFF
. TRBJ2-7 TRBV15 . TGTGCCACCAGCAGCCCCGGACCCTACGAGCAGTACTTC CATSSPGPYEQYF
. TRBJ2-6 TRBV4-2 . TGTGCCAGCAGCCACCCCCAGCCCGGGGTCTGGGCTGGGGCCAACGTCCTGACTTTC CASSHPQPGVWAGANVLTF
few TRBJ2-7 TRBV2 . TGTGCCCAAACAGGAGGACTCTCCTACGAGCAGTACTTC CAQTGGLSYEQYF
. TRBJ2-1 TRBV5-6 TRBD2 TGTGCCAGCAGTCGAGATAGCGGGAGCGAGCAGTTCTTC CASSRDSGSEQFF
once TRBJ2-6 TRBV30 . TGTGCCTGGAGCCTTTCAAGCTCTGGGGCCAACGTCCTGACTTTC CAWSLSSSGANVLTF